Listed below are T cell receptor beta chains from one sample, sequenced in a study of cytomegalovirus exposure and HLA in healthy donors. Method: immunoSEQ multiplex PCR; TCRdb's copy keeps in-frame clones and lacks some. The table has about 250,000 clones, around 83% seen once; the top ten hold 0.2% to 0.25%. Sequenced sample: PBMCs. The receptors originated from a girl aged 2 to 9 in good health and CMV-seronegative. Each CDR3 is given without its conserved first and last residue.

J gene	V gene	CDR3 protein
TRBJ2-1	TRBV4-1	AGSSVQGAGYNEQF
TRBJ2-5	TRBV10-3	AISASGRQETQY
TRBJ2-1	TRBV23-1	GHGVAGNSDNEQF
TRBJ1-2	TRBV5-6	ASSWDIGGGYT
TRBJ1-1	TRBV18	ASSRRGHQNTEAF
TRBJ1-2	TRBV30	ACWPRTAFYGYT
TRBJ1-5	TRBV30	AWAGRKTQGNQPQH
TRBJ1-1	TRBV6-5	ASSYSNRGNTEAF
TRBJ1-3	TRBV9	ASSVGDISGNTIY
TRBJ2-7	TRBV10-3	AISESVGQRISYEQY